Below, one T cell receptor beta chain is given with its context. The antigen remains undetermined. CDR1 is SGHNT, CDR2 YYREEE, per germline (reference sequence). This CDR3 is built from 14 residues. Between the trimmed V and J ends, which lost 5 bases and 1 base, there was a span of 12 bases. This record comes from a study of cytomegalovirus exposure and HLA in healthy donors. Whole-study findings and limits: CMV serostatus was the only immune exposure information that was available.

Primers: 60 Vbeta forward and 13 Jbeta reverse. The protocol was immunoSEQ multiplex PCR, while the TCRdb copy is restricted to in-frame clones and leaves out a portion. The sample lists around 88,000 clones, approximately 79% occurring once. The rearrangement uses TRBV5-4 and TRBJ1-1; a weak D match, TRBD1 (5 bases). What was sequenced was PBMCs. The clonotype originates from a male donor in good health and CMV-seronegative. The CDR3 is CASSRVQGNTEAFF. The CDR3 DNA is TGTGCCAGCAGTCGGGTTCAGGGGAACACTGAAGCTTTCTTT.